Listed here are 4 T cell receptor beta chains from one sample, sequenced in a study of blood T cells in healthy people across ages. A second PCR of 7 to 11 cycles used a sample-barcoded 5' primer and a J-beta primer mix. MiXCR, run by TCRdb on the 5' RACE reads, gives a single entry per CDR3 protein. Of 1.8 million or so distinct CDR3 sequences in the sample, 30% to 40% were seen once. The specimen sequenced was blood. The receptors stem from a human donor in good health.

A note on this clonotype: Mismatch with germline at one junction end may stem from a read error. This chain links TRBV29-1 with TRBJ1-1; D remains unclear. The CDR3 runs 14 residues. Germline V CDR1 and CDR2: SQVTM, ANQGSEA. In nucleotides, the CDR3 is TGCAGCGTTTCGAGTTGGTGGGCAGACACTGAAACTTTCTTT. It codes for CSVSSWWADTETFF. Supplemented by reference TRBV29-1 and TRBJ1-1, the full variable domain reads SAVISQKPSRDICQRGTSLTIQCQVDSQVTMMFWYRQQPGQSLTLIATANQGSEATYESGFVIDKFPISRPNLTFSTLTVSNMSPEDSSIYLCSVSSWWADTETFFGQGTRLTVV.

In this sample, this clonotype turned up a few times. This chain uses TRBV15 with TRBJ2-6; D remains unclear. The V gene lost 0 bases and the J gene lost 2 bases, with 11 bases spanning the gap. Per the germline V gene, CDR1 is LNHNV and CDR2 is YYDKDF (reference sequence). CDR3 length: 17 amino acids. DNA of the CDR3: TGTGCCACCAGCAGAGATCTTTGGGGTACTGGGGCCAACGTCCTGACTTTC. It codes for CATSRDLWGTGANVLTF.

V usage is TRBV7-8 and J usage is TRBJ2-1; 10 bases align to TRBD2. Losses at the gene ends were 5 bases for V and 0 bases for J; bases not matched to a gene: 10. Germline V gene data show CDR1 as SGHVS and CDR2 as FQNEAQ. CDR3 length: 18 amino acids. Here the CDR3 reads CASSRQSGGAYSYNEQFF. CDR3 DNA sequence: TGTGCCAGCAGCCGACAGAGCGGGGGGGCCTACTCCTACAATGAGCAGTTCTTC.

V gene TRBV11-2 combines with J gene TRBJ2-4; unclear D gene. Trimming left V 1 base short and J 8 bases short, with 9 bases between. The CDR3 is 13 amino acids. Germline CDR1 and CDR2: SGHAT and FQNNGV. The CDR3 DNA sequence: TGTGCCAGCAGCTTAGCCCTAGGAGACATTCAGTACTTC. Translating gives CASSLALGDIQYF.